This record concerns one TCR beta chain sequence. Its antigen is undetermined. V shed 4 bases and J 5 bases; nucleotides not matched to a gene: 17. The CDR3 has 17 amino acids. Germline V gene sequence: CDR1 LGHNA, CDR2 YNFKEQ. Extracted RNA was reverse transcribed, and the resulting cDNA served as sequencing template. Measured with immunoSEQ multiplex PCR; TCRdb has only the in-frame clones, and not every one. The sample includes about 12,000 clones, roughly 56% of them seen just once. Alopecia areata patients provided lesional scalp punch biopsies and peripheral blood, both collected for the study. The data derive from a study of CD8+ T cells in alopecia areata. Study in general: Tofacitinib was given for 6 to 18 months, then stopped for 6 months.

Whole-study results and caveats: Lesional tissue from the scalp (especially in alopecia totalis/universalis) showed higher clonality than normal scalp. Normal skin contains resident alphabeta T cells, and these are also sequenced in scalp samples.

Sequencing was performed on skin. The clonotype was recovered from a human donor with alopecia areata. The chain employs TRBV4-2 and TRBJ2-7, with TRBD2 identical over 7 bases. This chain's CDR3 is CASSRNAGAGPTNEQYF. The CDR3 DNA follows: TGTGCCAGCAGCCGGAACGCGGGAGCAGGGCCCACCAACGAGCAGTACTTC.